One sample yielded the 31 T cell receptor beta chains listed below, sequenced in a study of CD8+ T cells in alopecia areata. After isolation, RNA underwent reverse transcription to generate cDNA as the sequencing template. Sequencing used immunoSEQ multiplex PCR; TCRdb keeps in-frame clones, though not all of them. This sample carries about 150,000 clones, roughly 65% of them seen once, and the ten largest clones take 0.9% to 1%. Treatment of the sample: oral pan-JAK inhibitor, 5-10 mg twice daily. Sequenced here: CD4+ T cells sorted from blood, sampled at week 4, from a patient treated with tofacitinib. The receptors were gathered from a human donor with alopecia areata.

This clone was detected only a few times. V is TRBV29-1 and J is TRBJ2-1, with a weak D call TRBD1 (7 bases). The CDR3 contains 13 residues. CDR1 and CDR2 (germline): SQVTM, ANQGSEA. Trimming removed 1 base at V and 8 bases at J, with 12 bases between. The chain's CDR3 is CSVEADREDEQFF. DNA for the CDR3: TGCAGCGTTGAAGCAGACAGGGAGGATGAGCAGTTCTTC.

This clone was observed a few times. The rearrangement uses TRBV10-3 and TRBJ2-1; D uncertain. V was pared by 4 bases and J by 4 bases, with 11 bases between. The CDR3 runs to 14 residues. The germline V gene encodes CDR1 ENHRY and CDR2 SYGVKD. CDR3 amino acids: CAISASGPYNEQFF. DNA of the CDR3: TGTGCCATCAGTGCGTCAGGTCCTTACAATGAGCAGTTCTTC.

The V call is TRBV5-1, the J call TRBJ2-7, with 7 bases fitting TRBD1. This CDR3 is built from 13 residues. After removal of 6 bases from V and 6 bases from J, the junction contained 9 bases not matched to a gene. The germline CDR1 and CDR2 sequences are SGHRS and YFSETQ. The chain's CDR3 is CASTPSPGGEQYF. In DNA form, the CDR3 reads TGCGCCAGCACCCCCTCCCCAGGGGGCGAGCAGTACTTC.

V is TRBV6-5 and J is TRBJ2-6; D unresolved. Germline values: CDR1 MNHEY, CDR2 SVGAGI. V lost 6 bases and J 4 bases, leaving 7 bases between the germline ends. This CDR3 is 13 amino acids long. CDR3 sequence (DNA): TGTGCCAGCAGACCAAGGGGGGCCAACGTCCTGACTTTC. As protein: CASRPRGANVLTF.

This chain links TRBV29-1 with TRBJ2-1; the match to TRBD1 covers 10 bases. This CDR3 spans 14 amino acids. Germline V CDR1 and CDR2: SQVTM, ANQGSEA. V was clipped by 4 bases and J by 9 bases; unmatched bases: 9. As DNA, the CDR3 is TGCAGCGTTGTTCGGGACAGGGGTTCCATTGAGCAGTTCTTC. Its translation: CSVVRDRGSIEQFF.

The chain has TRBV5-4 and TRBJ1-2; 7 nucleotides match TRBD1. Unmatched junction bases numbered 4, after V lost 4 bases and J lost 7 bases. CDR1 and CDR2 (germline): SGHNT, YYREEE (reference sequence). CDR3 length: 12 residues. In nucleotides, the CDR3 is TGTGCCAGCAGCCTGACAGGGATTGGCTACACCTTC. Encoded protein: CASSLTGIGYTF.

The chain employs TRBV30 and TRBJ1-4; D call uncertain. The germline V gene encodes CDR1 GTSNPN and CDR2 SVGIG (reference sequence). This CDR3 comprises 14 residues. The germline V and J ends were trimmed by 6 bases and 3 bases, with 14 bases remaining between them. This chain's CDR3 is CACRRITANEKLFF. CDR3 coding DNA: TGTGCCTGCCGAAGGATCACGGCTAATGAAAAACTGTTTTTT.

The V and J genes are TRBV28 and TRBJ1-2; perhaps TRBD1 as D (5 bases). The CDR3 consists of 13 residues. Deletions cut 6 bases from V and 6 bases from J, with 14 bases between. Germline assignment: CDR1 MDHEN and CDR2 SYDVKM. CDR3 region: CASSPAAGNGYTF. For the CDR3, the DNA is TGTGCCAGCAGCCCAGCGGCAGGGAATGGCTACACCTTC.

This chain connects TRBV7-9 to TRBJ2-6; 9 nucleotides match TRBD1. The germline gives CDR1 SEHNR, CDR2 FQNEAQ (reference sequence). J was trimmed by 0 bases and V by 4 bases; bases with no gene match: 7. CDR3 length: 18 residues. The DNA for the CDR3 is TGTGCCAGCAGCTACGGGACAGGGAAGAGCTCTGGGGCCAACGTCCTGACTTTC. Translated, it gives CASSYGTGKSSGANVLTF.

This chain connects TRBV30 to TRBJ2-6; D not resolved. Germline V gene lookup returns CDR1 GTSNPN and CDR2 SVGIG (reference sequence). Trimming cost V 0 bases and J 3 bases, with 6 bases left between them. The CDR3 has 14 amino acids. CDR3 loop: CAWSVEDGANVLTF. In DNA form, the CDR3 reads TGTGCCTGGAGTGTGGAAGATGGGGCCAACGTCCTGACTTTC.

V and J are TRBV30 and TRBJ1-6, with 8 bases fitting TRBD1. V trimming: 3 bases; J trimming: 6 bases; junction bases outside the gene matches: 7. Germline lookup yields CDR1 GTSNPN and CDR2 SVGIG (reference sequence). The CDR3 has 15 residues. The CDR3 protein is CAWRRTGPSNSPLHF. The CDR3 bases are TGTGCCTGGAGGAGGACAGGGCCGTCTAATTCACCCCTCCACTTT.

As DNA, the CDR3 is TGTGCCAGCAGCTCAGGGGTCTCTGGGGCCAACGTCCTGACTTTC. It codes for CASSSGVSGANVLTF. The chain employs TRBV5-6 and TRBJ2-6, with a tentative D call TRBD1 (6 bases). The CDR3 covers 15 residues. The germline CDR1 and CDR2 sequences are SGHDT and YYEEEE. Trimming removed 3 bases from V and 0 bases from J, with 7 bases in between.

The V call is TRBV5-6, the J call TRBJ1-2, with D possibly TRBD1 on 5 matching bases. Germline assignment: CDR1 SGHDT and CDR2 YYEEEE. Trimming shortened V by 4 bases and J by 0 bases, and 7 bases separated the two germline ends. This CDR3 has 13 amino acids. CDR3 sequence: CASSPGTNYGYTF. The DNA of the CDR3 is TGTGCCAGCAGCCCAGGGACTAACTATGGCTACACCTTC.

In this sample, this clone turned up a few times. The rearrangement joins TRBV9 to TRBJ2-3; 9 positions match TRBD1. CDR1 is SGDLS and CDR2 is YYNGEE in the germline V gene. The CDR3 loop spans 16 amino acids. V was pared by 3 bases and J by 2 bases, with 7 bases of the junction left unmatched. Here the CDR3 reads CASSEDRGDLTDTQYF. Written as DNA, the CDR3 is TGTGCCAGCAGCGAGGACAGGGGAGACCTCACAGATACGCAGTATTTT.

The genes are TRBV5-5 and TRBJ2-7; no clear D. The V and J ends lost 1 base and 0 bases respectively, with 2 bases between them. Germline V lookup: CDR1 SGHKS, CDR2 YYEKEE (reference sequence). CDR3 length: 12 residues. The CDR3 loop is CASSLFSYEQYF. For the CDR3, the DNA is TGTGCCAGCAGCTTGTTCTCCTACGAGCAGTACTTC.

This clone qualifies as medium-sized. V usage is TRBV10-3 and J usage is TRBJ2-7; tentatively, D is TRBD1 or TRBD2 (5 bases each). V was pared by 6 bases and J by 9 bases, with 12 bases between. The germline V gene has CDR1 ENHRY and CDR2 SYGVKD. This CDR3 contains 11 residues. For the CDR3, the DNA is TGTGCCATCAGCCGAGGGACGGTGCAGTACTTC. Translation: CAISRGTVQYF.

The V gene is TRBV4-1, the J gene TRBJ2-7; D uncertain. V was trimmed by 2 bases and J by 3 bases, leaving 14 bases between them. The CDR3 has 15 residues. Germline V gene sequence: CDR1 MGHRA, CDR2 YSYEKL. CDR3 in DNA: TGCGCCAGCAGCCAAATCCCAACCGATGTCTACGAGCAGTACTTC. It codes for CASSQIPTDVYEQYF.

The rearrangement uses TRBV29-1 and TRBJ2-6; D is undetermined. CDR1 is SQVTM, CDR2 ANQGSEA, per germline. The CDR3 runs 14 residues. V was pared by 5 bases and J by 0 bases, with 8 bases between. CDR3 protein: CSVRTPSGANVLTF. The CDR3 DNA reads TGCAGCGTTCGAACCCCCTCTGGGGCCAACGTCCTGACTTTC.

This clone has more than one count but fewer than ten. This sequence joins TRBV29-1 and TRBJ2-2, with 9 bases lining up with TRBD1. Germline values: CDR1 SQVTM, CDR2 ANQGSEA. The junction had 4 bases not matched to a gene; V was cut back by 6 bases and J by 5 bases. There are 13 residues in the CDR3. CDR3 sequence reads: CSVYGQGTGELFF. The DNA for the CDR3 is TGCAGCGTCTACGGACAGGGGACCGGGGAGCTGTTTTTT.

The rearrangement uses TRBV30 and TRBJ1-5; possibly TRBD1 for D (6 bases). Trimming pared 4 bases from V and 7 bases from J, leaving 14 bases between. The CDR3 has 13 amino acids. CDR1 is GTSNPN and CDR2 is SVGIG in the germline V gene (reference sequence). The CDR3 is CAWNRDLGQPQHF. As DNA, the CDR3 is TGTGCCTGGAACAGGGATCTGGGGCAGCCCCAGCATTTT.

Remarks on this clone: The sample holds other DNA sequences that translate to the same CDR3. The gene calls are TRBV9 and TRBJ2-7, with TRBD1 matching over 8 bases. This CDR3 contains 14 residues. Germline values: CDR1 SGDLS, CDR2 YYNGEE. After removal of 2 bases from V and 3 bases from J, the junction contained 4 bases not matched to a gene. In nucleotides, the CDR3 is TGTGCCAGCAGCGTCGGTGGGACAGGCTACGAGCAGTACTTC. Protein product: CASSVGGTGYEQYF.

The V gene is TRBV18, the J gene TRBJ1-1; TRBD1 is a possible D gene (6 bases). Germline CDR1 reads KGHSH; CDR2 reads LQKENI. Trimming cost V 2 bases and J 1 base, with 8 bases left between them. CDR3 length: 14 residues. The DNA for the CDR3 is TGTGCCAGCTCACCATGGACAGCGAACACTGAAGCTTTCTTT. Amino acid sequence: CASSPWTANTEAFF.

This clone turned up a few times. V gene TRBV14 combines with J gene TRBJ2-3; 7 positions agree with TRBD1. This CDR3 comprises 14 residues. J was trimmed by 3 bases and V by 4 bases; bases with no gene match: 4. CDR1 is SGHDN, CDR2 FVKESK, per germline. The CDR3 DNA sequence: TGTGCCAGCAGCCTACTACAGGGGACAGATACGCAGTATTTT. It encodes CASSLLQGTDTQYF.

V is TRBV18 and J is TRBJ1-5, with D maybe TRBD1 (6 bases). V dropped 4 bases and J dropped 4 bases, with 11 bases sitting between them. Per germline, CDR1 KGHSH and CDR2 LQKENI. The CDR3 has 14 residues. The CDR3 sequence: CASSQQGKNQPQHF. The DNA of the CDR3 is TGTGCCAGCTCACAACAGGGAAAGAATCAGCCCCAGCATTTT.

V is TRBV7-3 and J is TRBJ2-2; D is undetermined. V was clipped by 5 bases and J by 2 bases, with 6 bases between them. This CDR3 is 13 amino acids long. Germline V gene sequence: CDR1 SGHTA, CDR2 FQGTGA. CDR3 bases: TGTGCCAGCAGCCTTAGTAACACCGGGGAGCTGTTTTTT. Its protein is CASSLSNTGELFF.

V gene TRBV4-1 combines with J gene TRBJ1-4, with a tentative D call TRBD1 (6 bases). This CDR3 has 16 residues. Per germline, CDR1 MGHRA and CDR2 YSYEKL. Trimming removed 1 base from V and 5 bases from J, with 14 bases in between. In DNA form, the CDR3 reads TGCGCCAGCAGCCAAGCAGGGGCCAGAGGGAATGAAAAACTGTTTTTT. Its translation is CASSQAGARGNEKLFF.

J is TRBJ2-1 and V is TRBV5-1; 8 bases fit TRBD2. The J segment lost 2 bases and the V segment lost 0 bases, leaving 4 bases of the junction unmatched. Germline CDR1 reads SGHRS; CDR2 reads YFSETQ. The CDR3 has 16 amino acids. CDR3 residues: CASSLASGGPYNEQFF. In DNA, the CDR3 is TGCGCCAGCAGCTTGGCCAGCGGGGGCCCCTACAATGAGCAGTTCTTC.

This chain uses TRBV15 with TRBJ1-6; 8 bases are a match to TRBD1. The V gene end was trimmed by 4 bases and the J gene end by 8 bases; junction bases not matched to a gene: 7. Germline V lookup: CDR1 LNHNV, CDR2 YYDKDF (reference sequence). CDR3 length equals 15 residues. The CDR3, as DNA: TGTGCCACCAGCAAGGACAGGGTCTTTCATTCACCCCTCCACTTT. It encodes CATSKDRVFHSPLHF.

A few counts support this clone. The J gene is TRBJ2-6, the V gene TRBV29-1, with TRBD1 matching 7 bases. There are 14 residues in the CDR3. V dropped 4 bases and J dropped 0; count of bases not matched to a gene: 0. CDR1 is SQVTM, CDR2 ANQGSEA, per germline. CDR3 bases: TGCAGCGTTGGGGACAGCTCTGGGGCCAACGTCCTGACTTTC. Translation: CSVGDSSGANVLTF.

Only a few counts were recorded for this clone. The V call is TRBV6-5, the J call TRBJ2-1; the match to TRBD1 covers 7 bases. The CDR3 has 14 residues. Germline V gene sequence: CDR1 MNHEY, CDR2 SVGAGI. Trimming cost V 5 bases and J 6 bases; bases outside gene matches: 7. This chain's CDR3 is CASSRQGLGNEQFF. In DNA form, the CDR3 reads TGTGCCAGCAGTAGACAGGGTCTAGGCAATGAGCAGTTCTTC.

The chain recombines TRBV11-2 with TRBJ2-5; 9 bases map to TRBD1. The V and J ends lost 4 bases and 5 bases, in that order; junction bases with no gene match: 8. Germline lookup yields CDR1 SGHAT and CDR2 FQNNGV. This CDR3 contains 15 residues. The CDR3 region is CASSYLQGAGETQYF. The DNA of the CDR3 is TGTGCCAGCAGCTACTTACAGGGGGCGGGGGAGACCCAGTACTTC.